This TCR beta chain was captured by sequencing in a study of T cells in Graves' hyperthyroidism and ophthalmopathy. Study-level findings and limits: Most thyroid clonotypes expanded above 0.001 appeared in blood too.

Using RNA transcripts as the source, TCR beta CDR3 regions were amplified. First-round RT-PCR targeting the TCR CDR3 was performed with the HTBI primer set. TCRdb processed the multiplex PCR reads anew with MiXCR; each CDR3 protein has one entry. The table has approximately 380,000 distinct CDR3 sequences, 15% to 20% seen once. A word on this clonotype: Its target is not known.

The V gene lost 3 bases and the J gene lost 1 base, with 6 bases spanning the gap. Germline loops: CDR1 LNHNV, CDR2 YYDKDF (reference sequence). The CDR3 sequence is 13 residues long. Ophthalmopathy in the patients scored at least 3 on Clinical Activity Score and at least 4 on NOSPECS grade, lasting under 3 months. Around 10 ml fresh peripheral blood yielded the PBMCs. The sequence derives from a young man with Graves' ophthalmopathy. This chain links TRBV15 with TRBJ1-1; D possibly corresponds to TRBD1 (5 bases). Sequencing used blood. In DNA form, the CDR3 reads TGTGCCACCAGCAGCCAGGGGAACACTGAAGCTTTCTTT. Protein: CATSSQGNTEAFF.